Below, 3 T cell receptor beta chains from the same sample are listed, as sequenced in a study of Graves' ophthalmopathy and Graves' hyperthyroidism. For repertoire sequencing, the TCR beta CDR3 regions were amplified from RNA transcripts. In the first round, RT-PCR was carried out with HTBI primers, and a multiplex PCR formed the second round. TCRdb ran MiXCR on the multiplex PCR reads and lists one entry per CDR3 protein. Among about 640,000 distinct CDR3 sequences, about 38% were seen once, and the ten largest hold roughly 3%. Sequencing input: peripheral blood. The receptors were gathered from an adult man with Graves' ophthalmopathy.

The sample holds many counts of this clonotype. This chain links TRBV3-1 with TRBJ1-1; a possible D gene is TRBD1 (6 bases). This CDR3 has 13 amino acids. The V and J ends lost 4 bases and 5 bases respectively, with 11 bases between them. Germline V gives CDR1 LGHDT, CDR2 YNNKEL (reference sequence). The CDR3 bases are TGTGCCAGCAGCCGACAGGAGGGAACTGAAGCTTTCTTT. Encoded protein: CASSRQEGTEAFF.

As regards this clonotype: A read error may be the cause here, since a much bigger clone is one base away. The genes are TRBV12-3 or TRBV12-4 and TRBJ1-1; D is unresolved. The V end lost 4 bases, the J end lost 8 bases, and 11 bases lay between the germline ends. The CDR3 extends over 12 amino acids. This CDR3 reads CASSSRQAEAFF. CDR3 bases: TGTGCCAGCAGTTCAAGGCAGGCCGAAGCTTTCTTT.

A note on this clonotype: Because the CDR3 is missing its conserved closing phenylalanine or tryptophan, this is likely a read error. No DNA is shown, since the ends of the CDR3 on it are uncertain; the CDR3 is the one TCRdb lists. V is TRBV11-1 and J is TRBJ2-5. The CDR3 is 11 residues long, counting both termini. The germline gives CDR1 SGHAT, CDR2 FQDESV (reference sequence). CDR3 residues: CASSLAPIRKS.